Each of the 22 T cell receptor beta chains below was sequenced from the same sample in a study of tumor-infiltrating lymphocytes in localized non-small cell lung cancer. Generated by immunoSEQ multiplex PCR, the TCRdb table keeps only in-frame clones and is missing some. The sample includes some 9,900 clones, approximately 72% of them seen just once. Sequenced: uninvolved lung tissue not adjacent to the tumor. The source is a human donor with non-small cell lung cancer.

The chain links TRBV28 to TRBJ1-2, with 12 bases identical to TRBD1. The CDR3 has 15 amino acids. The germline gives CDR1 MDHEN, CDR2 SYDVKM. The V gene end was trimmed by 4 bases and the J gene end by 8 bases; junction bases not matched to a gene: 8. The CDR3 loop reads CASSYTGTGGYGYTF. CDR3 in DNA: TGTGCCAGCAGTTACACCGGGACAGGGGGCTACGGCTACACCTTC.

The chain couples TRBV4-3 to TRBJ1-2, with 8 bases lining up with TRBD1. The J segment lost 4 bases and the V segment lost 4 bases, leaving 8 bases of the junction unmatched. The CDR3 is 15 amino acids. Per the germline V gene, CDR1 is LGHNA and CDR2 is YSLEER. The CDR3 loop reads CASSPQGAPGYGYTF. The DNA of the CDR3 is TGCGCCAGCAGCCCTCAGGGGGCGCCGGGCTATGGCTACACCTTC.

V is TRBV4-1 and J is TRBJ2-7; 7 bases match TRBD1. Germline-derived CDR1 and CDR2 are MGHRA and YSYEKL. CDR3 length equals 15 residues. The ends lost 1 base at V and 6 bases at J; junction bases unmatched: 9. The CDR3 bases are TGCGCCAGCAGCCAAGTTCCGACAGGGTCTAGCGAGCAGTACTTC. Protein product: CASSQVPTGSSEQYF.

The V gene is TRBV19, the J gene TRBJ2-5; the match to TRBD1 covers 8 bases. The CDR3 is made up of 13 amino acids. Looked up from germline, CDR1 is LNHDA and CDR2 is SQIVND (reference sequence). Trimming took 6 bases from V and 5 from J; bases not matched to a gene: 5. CDR3 sequence: CASSRQGKETQYF. The CDR3 coding sequence is TGTGCCAGTAGCAGACAGGGGAAGGAGACCCAGTACTTC.

The chain carries TRBV20-1 and TRBJ2-7; TRBD1 aligns across 9 bases. In germline, CDR1 is DFQATT, CDR2 SNEGSKA (reference sequence). The length of the CDR3 is 10 residues. V was clipped by 6 bases and J by 11 bases; unmatched bases: 5. The CDR3 is CSARWDREYF. CDR3 in DNA: TGCAGTGCCAGATGGGACAGGGAGTACTTC.

This sequence joins TRBV28 and TRBJ1-5; a weak D match, TRBD1 (5 bases). The CDR3 consists of 16 residues. V was cut by 7 bases and J by 5 bases, with 21 bases left in between. The germline CDR1 and CDR2 sequences are MDHEN and SYDVKM. The CDR3 spells CASTPNRQAGYQPQHF. CDR3 DNA sequence: TGTGCCAGCACCCCAAATAGACAAGCAGGGTATCAGCCCCAGCATTTT.

This clone was observed a handful of times. V usage is TRBV28 and J usage is TRBJ1-3; maybe TRBD1 (6 bases). With 8 bases removed from V and 7 bases from J, the gap between germline ends came to 15 bases. Germline V gene sequence: CDR1 MDHEN, CDR2 SYDVKM. The CDR3 loop spans 13 amino acids. The CDR3: CASGRGGRNTIYF. CDR3 coding DNA: TGTGCCAGCGGTCGAGGGGGGCGGAACACCATATATTTT.

By sample share, this clone is medium-sized. The chain recombines TRBV7-3 with TRBJ2-1, with 7 bases fitting TRBD2. The germline gives CDR1 SGHTA, CDR2 FQGTGA. The CDR3 is made up of 15 amino acids. The ends lost 5 bases at V and 4 bases at J; junction bases unmatched: 8. Here the CDR3 DNA reads TGTGCCAGCAGCCGTGGCGGGAGAGGATACAATGAGCAGTTCTTC. It yields the protein CASSRGGRGYNEQFF.

The chain couples TRBV4-2 to TRBJ2-1; D perhaps matches TRBD1 (8 bases). Germline V gives CDR1 LGHNA, CDR2 YNFKEQ. V gave up 4 bases and J gave up 4 bases, with 17 bases separating them. This CDR3 has 16 residues. CDR3 sequence reads: CASSPSAQGGYNEQFF. DNA of the CDR3: TGTGCCAGCAGCCCCTCGGCACAGGGGGGGTACAATGAGCAGTTCTTC.

This chain uses TRBV9 with TRBJ1-1; TRBD1 is a possible D gene (5 bases). The CDR3 runs 14 residues. The V and J ends lost 3 bases and 5 bases respectively, with 14 bases between them. Germline V gives CDR1 SGDLS, CDR2 YYNGEE. The CDR3 bases are TGTGCCAGCAGCGATGGGGGGGGGTGGACTGAAGCTTTCTTT. Encoded protein: CASSDGGGWTEAFF.

This clone was counted between two and nine times. The rearrangement uses TRBV7-2 and TRBJ2-7; 7 bases fit TRBD1. The ends lost 7 bases at V and 2 bases at J; junction bases unmatched: 5. Germline-derived CDR1 and CDR2 are SGHTA and FQGNSA. The CDR3 is 13 amino acids. CDR3 sequence reads: CASTRDSTYEQYF. The CDR3 DNA reads TGTGCCAGCACCCGGGACAGCACCTACGAGCAGTACTTC.

This chain uses TRBV25-1 with TRBJ1-5, with unresolved D. CDR3 length equals 13 residues. V shed 1 base and J shed 7 bases, with 8 bases lying between them. Germline-derived CDR1 and CDR2 are MGHDK and SYGVNS. CDR3 region: CASSESWGQPQHF. The CDR3 DNA follows: TGTGCCAGCAGTGAATCTTGGGGACAGCCCCAGCATTTT. Drawing the rest from reference TRBV25-1 and TRBJ1-5, the complete variable domain is EADIYQTPRYLVIGTGKKITLECSQTMGHDKMYWYQQDPGMELHLIHYSYGVNSTEKGDLSSESTVSRIRTEHFPLTLESARPSHTSQYLCASSESWGQPQHFGDGTRLSIL.

J is TRBJ1-5 and V is TRBV19; D not certain. The CDR3 has 16 residues. V lost 3 bases, J lost 5 bases, and 17 bases lay in between. Germline V gives CDR1 LNHDA, CDR2 SQIVND (reference sequence). CDR3 loop: CASSITASRDYQPQHF. The CDR3 DNA reads as TGTGCCAGTAGTATTACCGCCAGCCGTGATTATCAGCCCCAGCATTTT.

The V and J genes are TRBV9 and TRBJ1-6; the D is unclear. V was pared by 0 bases and J by 4 bases, with 11 bases between. The CDR3 has 16 residues. The germline CDR1 and CDR2 sequences are SGDLS and YYNGEE. The CDR3 DNA sequence: TGTGCCAGCAGCGTAGGGGGTAGCCGATATAATTCACCCCTCCACTTT. Translating gives CASSVGGSRYNSPLHF. The full variable domain, its missing parts supplied by reference TRBV9 and TRBJ1-6, is DSGVTQTPKHLITATGQRVTLRCSPRSGDLSVYWYQQSLDQGLQFLIQYYNGEERAKGNILERFSAQQFPDLHSELNLSSLELGDSALYFCASSVGGSRYNSPLHFGNGTRLTVT.

This clone was seen once. The chain is built from TRBV4-1 and TRBJ1-6; TRBD1 matches at 11 bases. CDR3 length equals 18 residues. Germline V gives CDR1 MGHRA, CDR2 YSYEKL. V shed 5 bases and J 7 bases; nucleotides not matched to a gene: 13. The CDR3 region is CASSTTFPGTGGNSPLHF. The CDR3 DNA reads TGCGCCAGCAGCACGACATTTCCAGGGACAGGGGGGAATTCACCCCTCCACTTT.

CDR3 loop: CAISVSRNSYEQYF. The CDR3 DNA reads TGTGCCATCAGTGTATCTCGGAATTCCTACGAGCAGTACTTC. The chain uses TRBV10-3 and TRBJ2-7; D gene unclear. Germline lookup yields CDR1 ENHRY and CDR2 SYGVKD. This CDR3 spans 14 amino acids. V lost 4 bases, J lost 1 base, and 11 bases lay in between.

The V and J genes are TRBV4-3 and TRBJ2-7, with TRBD2 identical over 11 bases. This CDR3 is 15 amino acids long. Trimming removed 1 base from V and 5 bases from J; junction bases left unmatched: 4. The germline V gene has CDR1 LGHNA and CDR2 YSLEER. Written as DNA, the CDR3 is TGCGCCAGCAGCCAAGTAGTAGCGGGAGGGGACGAGCAGTACTTC. Its translation is CASSQVVAGGDEQYF.

By share, this clone ranks as large. This chain joins TRBV10-1 and TRBJ1-2; TRBD1 matches at 8 bases. The ends lost 3 bases at V and 1 base at J; junction bases unmatched: 4. CDR1 and CDR2 from the germline V gene are WNHNN and SYGVQD (reference sequence). This CDR3 has 15 residues. The CDR3 DNA reads TGCGCCAGCAGTGACCCGACAGGGGTTAACTATGGCTACACCTTC. This codes for CASSDPTGVNYGYTF.

This chain joins TRBV14 and TRBJ2-3; no clear D. V was clipped by 4 bases and J by 5 bases, with 10 bases between them. CDR1 SGHDN and CDR2 FVKESK come from the germline V gene. The CDR3 contains 13 residues. CDR3 in DNA: TGTGCCAGCAGCCTGCGGTTGATAGATACGCAGTATTTT. Protein: CASSLRLIDTQYF.

The chain recombines TRBV7-2 with TRBJ2-3, with 10 bases identical to TRBD2. V lost 5 bases to trimming and J lost 5 bases; unmatched junction nucleotides: 7. Germline V gene sequence: CDR1 SGHTA, CDR2 FQGNSA. The CDR3 sequence is 15 residues long. CDR3 bases: TGTGCCAGCAGCCCGGAAGGACTAGCGGAAGATACGCAGTATTTT. This codes for CASSPEGLAEDTQYF.

The rearrangement joins TRBV7-3 to TRBJ1-5; D remains unclear. Per germline, CDR1 SGHTA and CDR2 FQGTGA. With 2 bases removed from V and 0 bases from J, the gap between germline ends came to 17 bases. This CDR3 is built from 18 residues. CDR3 sequence: CASSLRGPRVHSNQPQHF. The CDR3 DNA follows: TGTGCCAGCAGCTTACGCGGACCGCGAGTCCATAGCAATCAGCCCCAGCATTTT.

This clone was observed a handful of times. The chain recombines TRBV6-1 with TRBJ1-1, with a weak D call TRBD1 (5 bases). Trimming took 7 bases from V and 3 from J, leaving 15 bases between them. The germline gives CDR1 MNHNS, CDR2 SASEGT. The CDR3 extends over 14 amino acids. CDR3 in DNA: TGTGCCAGCATTGAGCGACGGGGGTACACTGAAGCTTTCTTT. The encoded protein is CASIERRGYTEAFF.